Listed below are T cell receptor beta chains from one sample, sequenced in a study of graft-versus-host responses after intestinal transplantation. The table came from immunoSEQ multiplex PCR; TCRdb's copy has only in-frame clones and leaves some out. The repertoire holds tens of thousands of clones, with 70% to 90% as singletons. The sequencing here drew on PBMCs, taken 26 days after transplant. The receptors originated from a human patient who received an intestinal transplant, so some T cells may come from the graft donor. Both conserved end residues are trimmed from each CDR3. The listing skips clone size in some rows; elsewhere it reads once, few, many or a size class.

size: .
V: TRBV27
J: TRBJ2-2
CDR3: ASSLSGQGWAGELF

size: .
V: TRBV9
J: TRBJ2-7
CDR3: ASSMGQGSSHEQY

size: .
V: TRBV2
J: TRBJ2-7
CDR3: ASRAGTGAPQQY

size: few
V: TRBV4-2
J: TRBJ2-6
CDR3: ASSQTSSGANVLT

size: .
V: TRBV28
J: TRBJ1-5
CDR3: ASSLEGGRNQPQH

size: .
V: TRBV28
J: TRBJ2-3
CDR3: ASSFPGGDSDTQY

size: .
V: TRBV18
J: TRBJ2-1
CDR3: ASSPKSVTSGIYNEQF

size: .
V: TRBV19
J: TRBJ1-1
CDR3: ASSIGLEAF

size: few
V: TRBV30
J: TRBJ1-5
CDR3: AWKGGQNQPQH

size: once
V: TRBV2
J: TRBJ1-2
CDR3: ASTGVVNYGYT

size: .
V: TRBV19
J: TRBJ1-5
CDR3: ASSPRQGGLSNQPQH

size: .
V: TRBV6-5
J: TRBJ2-6
CDR3: ASRGLEGANVLT

size: .
V: TRBV27
J: TRBJ2-1
CDR3: ASSSGAGDIEQF

size: .
V: TRBV2
J: TRBJ1-2
CDR3: ASSSRDRANYGYT

size: .
V: TRBV28
J: TRBJ2-2
CDR3: ASSLLTVNTGELF

size: .
V: TRBV6-1
J: TRBJ1-1
CDR3: ASSPIMDSNTEAF

size: .
V: TRBV28
J: TRBJ1-2
CDR3: ASSLRTGGGYT

size: few
V: TRBV9
J: TRBJ2-1
CDR3: ASSGSGGTYNEQF

size: .
V: TRBV6-5
J: TRBJ2-1
CDR3: ASSYGQGWGGNEQF

size: .
V: TRBV11-2
J: TRBJ1-5
CDR3: ASSPTGGNQPQH

size: few
V: TRBV28
J: TRBJ1-3
CDR3: ASSYTGITGNTIY

size: .
V: TRBV2
J: TRBJ2-1
CDR3: ASSELGTGNEQF

size: .
V: TRBV7-2
J: TRBJ1-1
CDR3: ASGQGPNTEAF

size: .
V: TRBV6-6
J: TRBJ1-1
CDR3: ASSETVNTEAF

size: .
V: TRBV30
J: TRBJ2-2
CDR3: AWRALPTGHVGELF

size: .
V: TRBV5-1
J: TRBJ2-1
CDR3: ASSPIAGEGRNEQF

size: .
V: TRBV5-6
J: TRBJ2-1
CDR3: ASSLIGKRQNNEQF

size: .
V: TRBV28
J: TRBJ2-6
CDR3: ASSSLGGRGANVLT

size: .
V: TRBV1
J: TRBJ2-7
CDR3: TSSRIGRRESPYEQY

size: .
V: TRBV19
J: TRBJ1-2
CDR3: ASSIQQGLYGYT